A selection of T cell receptor beta chains follows, all from one sample in a study of identifying expanded T cells in peripheral blood. Data came from immunoSEQ multiplex PCR; TCRdb stores just in-frame clones and leaves some out. Seen here are under 95,000 clones, 89% observed once, and the top ten hold around 2.7%. What was sequenced was blood. The source is a person between 18 and 75 years old in good health. CDR3s include the opening cysteine and the closing phenylalanine or tryptophan. The order of the fields is J gene, clone size, D gene, V gene, CDR3 DNA, CDR3 protein. A D gene is named only where the DNA matches it firmly. A row's size may be missing; if present it is once, few, many or a size class.

J: TRBJ2-7; size: .; D: .; V: TRBV4-2; DNA: TGTGCCAGCAGCGCTGAGGAAGGGAGGTACGAGCAGTACTTC; CDR3: CASSAEEGRYEQYF
J: TRBJ1-3; size: .; D: .; V: TRBV4-2; DNA: TGTGCCAGCAGCCAAGGCGACACGAACTCTGGAAACACCATATATTTT; CDR3: CASSQGDTNSGNTIYF
J: TRBJ2-1; size: once; D: .; V: TRBV5-1; DNA: TGCGCCAGCAGCACGGTACAGAGAGCCTCCTACAATGAGCAGTTCTTC; CDR3: CASSTVQRASYNEQFF
J: TRBJ2-5; size: .; D: .; V: TRBV28; DNA: TGTGCCAGCCTACCATTTGCATCTCAAGAGACCCAGTACTTC; CDR3: CASLPFASQETQYF
J: TRBJ1-2; size: once; D: .; V: TRBV7-2; DNA: TGTGCCAGCAGCTTAGCGGACTTTAACTATGGCTACACCTTC; CDR3: CASSLADFNYGYTF
J: TRBJ2-1; size: .; D: .; V: TRBV25-1; DNA: TGTGCCAGCAGTGAAGTCAGGGGCTCGCAGTTCTTC; CDR3: CASSEVRGSQFF
J: TRBJ1-1; size: few; D: TRBD1; V: TRBV18; DNA: TGTGCCAGCTCACCGCAGACAGGGACTGAAGCTTTCTTT; CDR3: CASSPQTGTEAFF
J: TRBJ2-7; size: .; D: .; V: TRBV7-9; DNA: TGTGCCAGCAGCCTCGGGGACCCCTACGAGCAGTACTTC; CDR3: CASSLGDPYEQYF
J: TRBJ2-1; size: .; D: .; V: TRBV7-2; DNA: TGTGCCAGCAGCTATCAAGAGATCAATGAGCAGTTCTTC; CDR3: CASSYQEINEQFF
J: TRBJ1-3; size: .; D: .; V: TRBV2; DNA: TGTGCCAGCAGTGAACAGGGAAACACCATATATTTT; CDR3: CASSEQGNTIYF
J: TRBJ2-6; size: few; D: .; V: TRBV6-1; DNA: TGTGCCAGCAGTGAGTCGCAGGGTGGGGCCAACGTCCTGACTTTC; CDR3: CASSESQGGANVLTF
J: TRBJ2-1; size: .; D: .; V: TRBV7-2; DNA: TGTGCCAGCAGATATCCCGGGGACTACAATGAGCAGTTCTTC; CDR3: CASRYPGDYNEQFF
J: TRBJ2-3; size: .; D: .; V: TRBV9; DNA: TGTGCCAGCAGTGCAACGGACTACCGCACGAATACGCAGTATTTT; CDR3: CASSATDYRTNTQYF
J: TRBJ2-2; size: .; D: TRBD2; V: TRBV10-3; DNA: TGTGCCATCAGTGAGCCTAATCGGGGGGGGCCGAACACCGGGGAGCTGTTTTTT; CDR3: CAISEPNRGGPNTGELFF
J: TRBJ2-5; size: .; D: TRBD2; V: TRBV4-1; DNA: TGCGCCAGCAGCAGGACTAGCGGGGTAGAGACCCAGTACTTC; CDR3: CASSRTSGVETQYF
J: TRBJ2-3; size: .; D: .; V: TRBV7-8; DNA: TGTGCCAGCAGCTTAGACCGGGGCACAGATACGCAGTATTTT; CDR3: CASSLDRGTDTQYF
J: TRBJ2-1; size: .; D: .; V: TRBV7-9; DNA: TGTGCCAGCAGCTTTTCGGACCACCAACCCGTGGATGAGCAGTTCTTC; CDR3: CASSFSDHQPVDEQFF